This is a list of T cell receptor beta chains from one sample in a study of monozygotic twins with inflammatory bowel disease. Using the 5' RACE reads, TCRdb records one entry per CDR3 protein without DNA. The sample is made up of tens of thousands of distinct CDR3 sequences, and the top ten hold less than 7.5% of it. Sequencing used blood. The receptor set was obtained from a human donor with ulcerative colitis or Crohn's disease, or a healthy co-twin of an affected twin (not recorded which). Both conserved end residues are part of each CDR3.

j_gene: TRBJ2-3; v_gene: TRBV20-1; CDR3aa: CSASDRVRTDTQYF
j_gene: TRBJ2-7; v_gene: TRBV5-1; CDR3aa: CASRPQGAPREQYF
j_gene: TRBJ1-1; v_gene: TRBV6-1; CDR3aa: CASSRAGGTEAFF
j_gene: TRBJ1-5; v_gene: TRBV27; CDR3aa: CASRRGTEGNQPQHF
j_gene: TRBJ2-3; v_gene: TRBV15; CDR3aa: CATSKPPPTGGTQYF
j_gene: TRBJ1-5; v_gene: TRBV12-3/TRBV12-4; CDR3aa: CASSLYRSVFQPQHF
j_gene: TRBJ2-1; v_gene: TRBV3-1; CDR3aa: CASSQELYEQFF
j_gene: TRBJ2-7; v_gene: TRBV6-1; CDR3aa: CASSGGQGREQYF
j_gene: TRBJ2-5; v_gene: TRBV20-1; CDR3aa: CSARDTGTETQYF
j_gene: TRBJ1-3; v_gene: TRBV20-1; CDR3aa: CSARDGSSNTIYF
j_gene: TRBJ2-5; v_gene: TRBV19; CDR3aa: CASSLYGTEQETQYF
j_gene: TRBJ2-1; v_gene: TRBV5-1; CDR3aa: CASLGGASNEQFF
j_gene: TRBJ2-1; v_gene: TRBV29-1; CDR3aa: CSVEWPLGGNEQFF
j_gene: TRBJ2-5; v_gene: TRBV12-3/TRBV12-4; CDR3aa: CASSPSPYSGGQETQYF
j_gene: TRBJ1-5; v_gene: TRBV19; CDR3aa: CASKVGTANQPQHF
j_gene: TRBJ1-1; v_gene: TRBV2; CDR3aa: CASTGDGPEAFF
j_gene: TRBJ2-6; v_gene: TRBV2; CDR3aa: CASSSSGTGYSGANVLTF
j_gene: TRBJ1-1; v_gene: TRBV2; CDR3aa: CASKGQGYTEAFF
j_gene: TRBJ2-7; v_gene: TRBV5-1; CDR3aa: CASSLARLAGTYEQYF
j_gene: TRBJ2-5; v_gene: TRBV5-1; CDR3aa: CASSVGQIGGETQYF
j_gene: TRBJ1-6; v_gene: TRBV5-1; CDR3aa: CASSLDNSPLHF
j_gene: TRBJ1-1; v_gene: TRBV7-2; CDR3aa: CASSFSKNTEAFF
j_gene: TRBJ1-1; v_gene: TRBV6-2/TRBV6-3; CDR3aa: CASGNRIEAFF
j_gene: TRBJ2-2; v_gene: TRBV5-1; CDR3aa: CASRPTPPSGTGELFF
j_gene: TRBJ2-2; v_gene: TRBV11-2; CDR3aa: CASSSRLNTGELFF
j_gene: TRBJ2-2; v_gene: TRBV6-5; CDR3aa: CASSYSQGLRAGELFF
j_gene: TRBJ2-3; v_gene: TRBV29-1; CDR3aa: CSDAGGRNTDTQYF
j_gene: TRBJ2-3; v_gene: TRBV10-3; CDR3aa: CAISEPEEDRVTDTQYF
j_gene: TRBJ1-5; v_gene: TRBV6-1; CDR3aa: CASRGAGSGFYQPQHF
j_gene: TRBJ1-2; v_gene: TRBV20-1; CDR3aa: CSATFEEVQGYTF
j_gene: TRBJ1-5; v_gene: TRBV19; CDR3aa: CASSYLYNQPQHF